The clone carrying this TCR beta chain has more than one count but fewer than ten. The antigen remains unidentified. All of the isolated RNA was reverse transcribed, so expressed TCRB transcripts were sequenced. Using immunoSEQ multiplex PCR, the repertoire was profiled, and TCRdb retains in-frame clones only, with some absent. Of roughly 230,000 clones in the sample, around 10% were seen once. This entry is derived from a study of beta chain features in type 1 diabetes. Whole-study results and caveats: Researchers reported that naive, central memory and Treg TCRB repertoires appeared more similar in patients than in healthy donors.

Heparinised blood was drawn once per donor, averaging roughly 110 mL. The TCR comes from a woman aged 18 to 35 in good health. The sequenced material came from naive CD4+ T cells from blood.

DNA for the CDR3: TGTGCCAGCAGTGATAGGGACAGTGAAGCTTTCTTT. Translation gives CASSDRDSEAFF. The chain couples TRBV2 to TRBJ1-1; 7 nucleotides line up with TRBD1. J was trimmed by 7 bases and V by 3 bases; bases with no gene match: 2. This CDR3 comprises 12 residues. Germline-derived CDR1 and CDR2 are SNHLY and FYNNEI.